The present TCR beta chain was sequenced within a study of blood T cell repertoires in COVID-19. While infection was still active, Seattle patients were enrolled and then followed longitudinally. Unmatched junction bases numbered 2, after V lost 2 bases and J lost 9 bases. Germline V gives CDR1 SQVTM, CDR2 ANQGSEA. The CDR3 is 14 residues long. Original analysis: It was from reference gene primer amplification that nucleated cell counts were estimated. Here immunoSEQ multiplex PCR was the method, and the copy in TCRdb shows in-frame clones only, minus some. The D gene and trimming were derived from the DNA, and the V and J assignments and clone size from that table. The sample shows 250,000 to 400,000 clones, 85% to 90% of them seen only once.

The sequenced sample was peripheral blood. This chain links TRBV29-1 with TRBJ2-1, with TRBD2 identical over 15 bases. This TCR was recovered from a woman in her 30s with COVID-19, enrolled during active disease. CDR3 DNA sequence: TGCAGCGTTGAACGGACTAGCGGGAGGGGTGAGCAGTTCTTC. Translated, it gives CSVERTSGRGEQFF.